The 22 T cell receptor beta chains below come from one sample, sequenced in a study of OX40 agonist ivuxolimab in advanced cancers. Clones were sequenced by immunoSEQ multiplex PCR, and TCRdb holds only the in-frame ones, with some missing. The repertoire holds approximately 73,000 clones, with 86% as singletons. The material sequenced was CD4+ or CD8+ T cells sorted from blood, taken in a trial of the OX40 agonist ivuxolimab. The receptors derive from an adult with an advanced solid tumor such as melanoma, head and neck, liver or kidney cancer.

This clone showed up just a few times. V gene TRBV30 combines with J gene TRBJ2-5; tentative D call: TRBD1 (5 bases). Trimming shortened V by 3 bases and J by 3 bases, and 11 bases separated the two germline ends. The germline gives CDR1 GTSNPN, CDR2 SVGIG (reference sequence). The CDR3 runs to 13 residues. Here the CDR3 reads CAWRRAGKETQYF. CDR3 coding DNA: TGTGCCTGGAGACGCGCAGGGAAAGAGACCCAGTACTTC. The full variable domain, rest sourced from reference TRBV30 and TRBJ2-5, is SQTIHQWPATLVQPVGSPLSLECTVEGTSNPNLYWYRQAAGRGLQLLFYSVGIGQISSEVPQNLSASRPQDRQFILSSKKLLLSDSGFYLCAWRRAGKETQYFGPGTRLLVL.

The V call is TRBV19, the J call TRBJ1-1; the D gene is possibly TRBD1 (6 bases). Trimming took 9 bases from V and 0 from J, leaving 17 bases between them. The CDR3 spans 15 residues. Germline loops: CDR1 LNHDA, CDR2 SQIVND (reference sequence). The CDR3 protein is CASHKGGALNTEAFF. CDR3 bases: TGTGCCAGCCACAAGGGGGGGGCGCTGAACACTGAAGCTTTCTTT.

In this sample, this clone turned up once. The J gene is TRBJ1-1, the V gene TRBV30; the D gene is possibly TRBD1 (6 bases). Germline loops: CDR1 GTSNPN, CDR2 SVGIG (reference sequence). The V end was cut by 2 bases, the J end by 1 base, with 8 bases between. The CDR3 runs to 13 residues. CDR3: CAWSTDRNTEAFF. DNA for the CDR3: TGTGCCTGGAGTACGGACAGGAACACTGAAGCTTTCTTT.

The CDR3 DNA reads as TGTGCCAGCAGCTTAACCCGTGGCTCTGGGGCCAACGTCCTGACTTTC. Translating gives CASSLTRGSGANVLTF. This chain connects TRBV7-3 to TRBJ2-6; no reliable D call. Between the trimmed V and J ends, which lost 0 bases and 0 bases, there was a span of 6 bases. Germline CDR1 reads SGHTA; CDR2 reads FQGTGA. The CDR3 runs to 16 residues.

This chain joins TRBV19 and TRBJ1-2, with TRBD1 identical over 10 bases. The germline V gene has CDR1 LNHDA and CDR2 SQIVND (reference sequence). The V gene end was trimmed by 7 bases and the J gene end by 8 bases; junction bases not matched to a gene: 10. CDR3 length: 14 residues. DNA for the CDR3: TGTGCCAGTAACCCCGGGACAGGGGCTTGGGGCTACACCTTC. Translated: CASNPGTGAWGYTF.

V gene TRBV2 combines with J gene TRBJ2-3; TRBD2 matches 10 bases. The trim removed 4 bases at V and 1 base at J, leaving 5 bases unmatched. The CDR3 has 16 amino acids. CDR1 is SNHLY, CDR2 FYNNEI, per germline. CDR3 bases: TGTGCCAGCAGTGCGGGGGGGACTAGCGGCACAGATACGCAGTATTTT. It translates to CASSAGGTSGTDTQYF.

V usage is TRBV6-5 and J usage is TRBJ1-3; 7 bases match TRBD1. Trimming cost V 6 bases and J 8 bases; bases outside gene matches: 7. Germline CDR1 reads MNHEY; CDR2 reads SVGAGI. This CDR3 is built from 13 residues. The CDR3: CASRPTGKDTIYF. The CDR3 nucleotides are TGTGCCAGCAGGCCGACAGGGAAGGACACCATATATTTT.

The rearrangement uses TRBV4-3 and TRBJ1-6, with unresolved D. With 3 bases removed from V and 7 bases from J, the gap between germline ends came to 10 bases. Looked up from germline, CDR1 is LGHNA and CDR2 is YSLEER. The CDR3 runs 14 residues. CDR3 loop: CASSHRDPNSPLHF. The CDR3 DNA reads as TGCGCCAGCAGCCATCGGGATCCCAATTCACCCCTCCACTTT.

The rearrangement joins TRBV18 to TRBJ2-1; TRBD1 or TRBD2 may be the D gene (5 bases each). The CDR3 sequence is 14 residues long. The V gene lost 1 base and the J gene lost 10 bases, with 14 bases spanning the gap. Germline assignment: CDR1 KGHSH and CDR2 LQKENI. The CDR3 sequence is CASSPLGTGNEQFF. CDR3 DNA sequence: TGTGCCAGCTCACCACTGGGGACGGGAAACGAGCAGTTCTTC.

The DNA of the CDR3 is TGTGCCAGTAGTACCCAGATTGGACCGACTGAAGCTTTCTTT. This sequence encodes CASSTQIGPTEAFF. The chain employs TRBV19 and TRBJ1-1; D is unresolved. CDR1 and CDR2 (germline): LNHDA, SQIVND (reference sequence). V shed 4 bases and J shed 5 bases, with 14 bases lying between them. The CDR3 totals 14 residues. Supplemented by reference TRBV19 and TRBJ1-1, the full variable domain reads DGGITQSPKYLFRKEGQNVTLSCEQNLNHDAMYWYRQDPGQGLRLIYYSQIVNDFQKGDIAEGYSVSREKKESFPLTVTSAQKNPTAFYLCASSTQIGPTEAFFGQGTRLTVV.

The rearrangement joins TRBV6-1 to TRBJ1-4; TRBD1 might be the D (5 bases). This CDR3 has 15 amino acids. V was trimmed by 2 bases and J by 4 bases, leaving 11 bases between them. The germline V gene has CDR1 MNHNS and CDR2 SASEGT. CDR3 sequence (DNA): TGTGCCAGCAGTGAATTCGAGGGGTATAATGAAAAACTGTTTTTT. Translated: CASSEFEGYNEKLFF.

The chain carries TRBV28 and TRBJ2-5; D uncertain. The germline V gene has CDR1 MDHEN and CDR2 SYDVKM. CDR3 length: 15 residues. V was shortened by 5 bases and J by 2 bases, with 15 bases between the two germline ends. DNA for the CDR3: TGTGCCAGCAGTGACCTAGTAGGTTTACAAGAGACCCAGTACTTC. Protein product: CASSDLVGLQETQYF.

The chain couples TRBV6-6 to TRBJ1-1; 7 nucleotides match TRBD1. V lost 0 bases, J lost 7 bases, and 8 bases stayed unmatched. This CDR3 contains 15 residues. Germline CDR1 MNHNY, CDR2 SVGAGI (reference sequence). DNA for the CDR3: TGTGCCAGCAGTTACTCGAAGGGGACAGCTGGTGAAGCTTTCTTT. Its protein is CASSYSKGTAGEAFF.

The chain recombines TRBV6-5 with TRBJ1-1, with TRBD1 identical over 11 bases. The CDR3 is made up of 13 amino acids. The junction had 2 bases not matched to a gene; V was cut back by 0 bases and J by 11 bases. Looked up from germline, CDR1 is MNHEY and CDR2 is SVGAGI. CDR3 protein: CASSYSGDRGAFF. Here the CDR3 DNA reads TGTGCCAGCAGTTACTCGGGGGACAGGGGGGCTTTCTTT.

The V and J genes are TRBV5-6 and TRBJ2-5; a possible D gene is TRBD2 (5 bases). Germline V gene lookup returns CDR1 SGHDT and CDR2 YYEEEE. This CDR3 is 13 amino acids long. V was trimmed by 4 bases and J by 3 bases, leaving 10 bases between them. The CDR3 reads CASSRGGEETQYF. Here the CDR3 DNA reads TGTGCCAGCAGCCGTGGAGGTGAAGAGACCCAGTACTTC.

This clone was observed a single time. The rearrangement uses TRBV5-4 and TRBJ1-6, with unresolved D. Germline V gene data show CDR1 as SGHNT and CDR2 as YYREEE (reference sequence). V gave up 4 bases and J gave up 9 bases, with 17 bases separating them. The length of the CDR3 is 15 residues. CDR3 DNA sequence: TGTGCCAGCAGCCAAGGCGGAGGGCGGGCTTCACCCCTCCACTTT. Translated: CASSQGGGRASPLHF.

The chain's CDR3 is CASSDPLGQSFYEQYF. Written as DNA, the CDR3 is TGTGCCAGCAGCGACCCCCTGGGACAGAGCTTCTACGAGCAGTACTTC. This chain connects TRBV5-6 to TRBJ2-7; 7 bases align to TRBD1. There are 16 residues in the CDR3. The germline CDR1 and CDR2 sequences are SGHDT and YYEEEE. Trimming at V came to 4 bases and at J to 3 bases, leaving 13 bases not matched to a gene.

The chain links TRBV7-2 to TRBJ2-3; D uncertain. The germline CDR1 and CDR2 sequences are SGHTA and FQGNSA. The CDR3 totals 12 residues. The V gene lost 5 bases and the J gene lost 5 bases, with 8 bases spanning the gap. The CDR3 sequence: CASSARGDTQYF. The CDR3 DNA reads as TGTGCCAGCAGCGCTAGAGGAGATACGCAGTATTTT. Together with reference TRBV7-2 and TRBJ2-3, the CDR3 gives the full variable domain: GAGVSQSPSNKVTEKGKDVELRCDPISGHTALYWYRQSLGQGLEFLIYFQGNSAPDKSGLPSDRFSAERTGGSVSTLTIQRTQQEDSAVYLCASSARGDTQYFGPGTRLTVL.

The rearrangement links TRBV7-3 to TRBJ2-5; unclear D gene. Germline CDR1 and CDR2: SGHTA and FQGTGA. V lost 5 bases, J lost 5 bases, and 15 bases lay in between. The CDR3 has 14 amino acids. The CDR3 region has the DNA TGTGCCAGCAGCCCGAATGGGCTGGGGGAGACCCAGTACTTC. It translates to CASSPNGLGETQYF.

The chain combines TRBV19 with TRBJ2-1, with 8 bases that match TRBD1. Germline lookup yields CDR1 LNHDA and CDR2 SQIVND (reference sequence). The CDR3 runs 15 residues. Trimming removed 7 bases from V and 4 bases from J; junction bases left unmatched: 9. CDR3 region: CASTVTGVPYNEQFF. The CDR3 nucleotides are TGTGCCAGTACTGTGACAGGGGTACCATACAATGAGCAGTTCTTC.

This chain uses TRBV11-1 with TRBJ2-5; 11 bases align to TRBD1. Trimming cost V 5 bases and J 4 bases; bases outside gene matches: 6. The CDR3 has 15 residues. The germline CDR1 and CDR2 sequences are SGHAT and FQDESV (reference sequence). This chain's CDR3 is CASSPRGTGGETQYF. The CDR3 DNA reads TGTGCCAGCAGCCCCAGAGGGACAGGGGGAGAGACCCAGTACTTC.

The chain has TRBV5-3 and TRBJ1-2; 7 bases agree with TRBD1. TRBV5-3 is filed as an ORF, its function uncertain. This CDR3 has 17 amino acids. Losses at the gene ends were 4 bases for V and 3 bases for J; bases not matched to a gene: 15. CDR3 sequence reads: CARSPGVEQGKYYGYTF. CDR3 coding DNA: TGTGCCAGAAGCCCTGGGGTCGAACAGGGGAAATACTATGGCTACACCTTC.